The TCR beta chain described here comes from a study of shared clonotypes between healthy human individuals. Study results and limitations: What naive subsets generally showed was a larger estimated richness than memory subsets showed.

Repertoires were generated with immunoSEQ multiplex PCR, while TCRdb's copy carries only in-frame clones and drops some. The sample shows over a million clones, roughly 98% of them seen only once. For this clone: The target antigen is unknown.

The germline V and J ends were trimmed by 4 bases and 2 bases, with 14 bases remaining between them. Germline V gene sequence: CDR1 KGHSH, CDR2 LQKENI. The CDR3 length is 15 residues. The sample consisted of naive CD4+ T cells sorted from blood. The subset denotes: CD45RA+ positively selected. The chain carries TRBV18 and TRBJ1-1; a weak D match, TRBD1 (6 bases). The source is a man aged 30 to 45 in good health. The CDR3 DNA follows: TGTGCCAGCTCACTCGGGGGCCAGGCCAACACTGAAGCTTTCTTT. Translation gives CASSLGGQANTEAFF. The complete variable domain, with remaining parts taken from reference TRBV18 and TRBJ1-1, reads NAGVMQNPRHLVRRRGQEARLRCSPMKGHSHVYWYRQLPEEGLKFMVYLQKENIIDESGMPKERFSAEFPKEGPSILRIQQVVRGDSAAYFCASSLGGQANTEAFFGQGTRLTVV.